The 15 T cell receptor beta chains presented below share a single source sample, sequenced in a study of shared clonotypes between healthy human individuals. Libraries were prepared by immunoSEQ multiplex PCR; TCRdb keeps only in-frame clonotypes and omits some of them. The data show more than 900,000 clones, approximately 80% seen once. The sample comprised memory CD4+ T cells from PBMCs. The subset denotes: CD45RA-negative fraction. Every receptor here comes from a man aged 18 to 30 in good health. Some clones in this sample may be carry-over from other donors' samples.

CDR3 sequence (DNA): TGTGCCAGCAGTGCCCCGAACAGCGGGAGGTACGAGCAGTACTTC. Encoded protein: CASSAPNSGRYEQYF. This chain links TRBV27 with TRBJ2-7; 9 nucleotides agree with TRBD2. V was pared by 5 bases and J by 4 bases, with 9 bases of the junction left unmatched. This CDR3 is built from 15 residues. Germline V gene sequence: CDR1 MNHEY, CDR2 SMNVEV (reference sequence).

The chain links TRBV6-5 to TRBJ2-2; D assignment may be TRBD1 or TRBD2 (5 bases each). The CDR3 extends over 15 amino acids. V lost 4 bases and J lost 4, with 13 bases in between. Germline V gene data show CDR1 as MNHEY and CDR2 as SVGAGI. CDR3 residues: CASSFNRGGTGELFF. DNA of the CDR3: TGTGCCAGCAGTTTTAACCGGGGCGGCACCGGGGAGCTGTTTTTT.

V gene TRBV5-4 combines with J gene TRBJ2-1, with 11 bases that match TRBD2. V lost 3 bases, J lost 6 bases, and 11 bases stayed unmatched. Germline CDR1 SGHNT, CDR2 YYREEE (reference sequence). CDR3 length: 17 residues. The CDR3 region is CASSSSPTSGSLNEQFF. The CDR3 DNA reads as TGTGCCAGCAGCTCCAGTCCAACTAGCGGGAGTCTCAATGAGCAGTTCTTC.

The V gene is TRBV2, the J gene TRBJ1-2; 7 bases agree with TRBD1. The ends lost 8 bases at V and 2 bases at J; junction bases unmatched: 5. CDR3 length equals 13 residues. Per the germline V gene, CDR1 is SNHLY and CDR2 is FYNNEI. The CDR3 DNA reads as TGTGCCAGCGGACCAGGGGGAAACTATGGCTACACCTTC. It specifies CASGPGGNYGYTF.

The chain is built from TRBV5-5 and TRBJ2-2; D is possibly TRBD1 or TRBD2 (5 bases each). CDR1 is SGHKS and CDR2 is YYEKEE in the germline V gene (reference sequence). V lost 3 bases to trimming and J lost 8 bases, with 14 bases between them. CDR3 size: 14 residues. The CDR3 DNA follows: TGTGCCAGCAGCTGGGACCGCCGGGTGGGGGAGCTGTTTTTT. This gives the protein CASSWDRRVGELFF. The full variable domain, in which reference TRBV5-5 and TRBJ2-2 provide the parts outside the CDR3, is DAGVTQSPTHLIKTRGQQVTLRCSPISGHKSVSWYQQVLGQGPQFIFQYYEKEERGRGNFPDRFSARQFPNYSSELNVNALLLGDSALYLCASSWDRRVGELFFGEGSRLTVL.

This chain links TRBV6-1 with TRBJ1-5; D gene uncertain. The germline V gene has CDR1 MNHNS and CDR2 SASEGT. The length of the CDR3 is 12 residues. V lost 7 bases and J 3 bases, leaving 7 bases between the germline ends. The CDR3 region has the DNA TGTGCCAGCAACAGCCCCAATCAGCCCCAGCATTTT. Encoded protein: CASNSPNQPQHF.

The chain links TRBV7-2 to TRBJ2-5; possibly TRBD2 for D (5 bases). Germline lookup yields CDR1 SGHTA and CDR2 FQGNSA. The CDR3 runs to 16 residues. Between the trimmed V and J ends, which lost 5 bases and 3 bases, there was a span of 19 bases. The CDR3: CASSLKLGGSEETQYF. The DNA for the CDR3 is TGTGCCAGCAGCCTGAAATTAGGAGGCAGCGAAGAGACCCAGTACTTC.

The V and J genes are TRBV28 and TRBJ2-7; the D gene is possibly TRBD1 (5 bases). Trimming took off 8 bases at V and 2 bases at J, with 19 bases between the two ends. CDR1 is MDHEN and CDR2 is SYDVKM in the germline V gene. This CDR3 spans 15 amino acids. The CDR3 nucleotides read TGTGCCAGCGGGGCCCCTACATGGATACCCTACGAGCAGTACTTC. It encodes CASGAPTWIPYEQYF.

This clone was recorded many times. The chain combines TRBV9 with TRBJ2-7, with D perhaps TRBD1 (6 bases). The V end lost 0 bases, the J end lost 3 bases, and 10 bases lay between the germline ends. The V gene's germline CDR1 is SGDLS and CDR2 YYNGEE. The CDR3 is 14 amino acids. The CDR3 region is CASSVVPGDYEQYF. The CDR3 DNA follows: TGTGCCAGCAGCGTAGTTCCAGGGGACTACGAGCAGTACTTC.

In its sample, this clone was seen once. J is TRBJ1-5 and V is TRBV28; the D is unclear. Germline loops: CDR1 MDHEN, CDR2 SYDVKM. This CDR3 is 16 amino acids long. With 6 bases removed from V and 3 bases from J, the gap between germline ends came to 18 bases. The CDR3 is CASSLIGRATNQPQHF. The CDR3, as DNA: TGTGCCAGCAGCCTAATCGGGCGGGCCACCAATCAGCCCCAGCATTTT.

There are a few counts of this clone. V and J are TRBV18 and TRBJ1-1; possible D gene TRBD1, 5 bases. Germline-derived CDR1 and CDR2 are KGHSH and LQKENI. CDR3 length: 13 amino acids. The V and J ends lost 4 bases and 5 bases respectively, with 11 bases between them. CDR3 in amino acids: CASSRSTETEAFF. The CDR3 DNA follows: TGTGCCAGCTCACGGTCGACAGAGACTGAAGCTTTCTTT.

The V gene is TRBV18, the J gene TRBJ2-7; D gene uncertain. The germline gives CDR1 KGHSH, CDR2 LQKENI. Trimming shortened V by 4 bases and J by 9 bases, and 13 bases separated the two germline ends. The CDR3 totals 12 residues. The CDR3 reads CASSLPSRPQYF. In DNA, the CDR3 is TGTGCCAGCTCACTCCCGTCCCGGCCGCAGTACTTC.

Turning to this clone: The sample contains more than one DNA sequence encoding this CDR3. This chain links TRBV2 with TRBJ2-3, with 9 bases fitting TRBD2. Germline V gene lookup returns CDR1 SNHLY and CDR2 FYNNEI. With V trimmed by 7 bases and J by 1 base, 0 bases remained unmatched. The CDR3 covers 13 residues. CDR3 loop: CASKRGGTDTQYF. DNA for the CDR3: TGTGCCAGCAAGCGGGGGGGCACAGATACGCAGTATTTT.

This clone has only one observation. This chain links TRBV21-1 with TRBJ2-7; the D call in the table, TRBD1, was not verified against the DNA. TRBV21-1 is tagged as a pseudogene. The CDR3 runs to 15 residues. For the CDR3, the DNA is TGTGCCAGCAGCAACCGGGACAGGGGTGGCTACGAGCAGTACTTC. As protein: CASSNRDRGGYEQYF.

Only one count was recorded for this clone. The V call is TRBV7-6, the J call TRBJ2-2, with 8 bases identical to TRBD2. V shed 4 bases, J shed 6 bases, and the junction held 10 bases outside the gene matches. The CDR3 covers 16 residues. The germline V gene encodes CDR1 SGHVS and CDR2 FNYEAQ. CDR3 sequence: CASSWETSVIAGELFF. The CDR3 DNA reads as TGTGCCAGCAGCTGGGAGACTAGCGTAATCGCCGGGGAGCTGTTTTTT.